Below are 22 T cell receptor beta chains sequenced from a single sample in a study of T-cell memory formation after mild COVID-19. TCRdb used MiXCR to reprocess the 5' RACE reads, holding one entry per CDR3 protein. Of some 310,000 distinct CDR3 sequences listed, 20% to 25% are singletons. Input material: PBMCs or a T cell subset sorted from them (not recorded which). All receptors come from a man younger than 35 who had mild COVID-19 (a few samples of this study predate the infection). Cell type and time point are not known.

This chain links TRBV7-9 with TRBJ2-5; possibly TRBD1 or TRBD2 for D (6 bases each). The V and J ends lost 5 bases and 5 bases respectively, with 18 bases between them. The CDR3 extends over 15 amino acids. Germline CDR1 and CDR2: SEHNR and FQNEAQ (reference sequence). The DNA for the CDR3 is TGTGCCAGCAGCCCAAACGCAGGGGCGGGGGAGACCCAGTACTTC. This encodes CASSPNAGAGETQYF.

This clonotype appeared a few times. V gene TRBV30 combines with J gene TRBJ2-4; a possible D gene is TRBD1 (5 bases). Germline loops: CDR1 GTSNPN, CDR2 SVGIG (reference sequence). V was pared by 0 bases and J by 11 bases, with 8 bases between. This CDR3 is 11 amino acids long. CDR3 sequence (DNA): TGTGCCTGGAGTGTCGGACAAGTTCAGTACTTC. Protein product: CAWSVGQVQYF.

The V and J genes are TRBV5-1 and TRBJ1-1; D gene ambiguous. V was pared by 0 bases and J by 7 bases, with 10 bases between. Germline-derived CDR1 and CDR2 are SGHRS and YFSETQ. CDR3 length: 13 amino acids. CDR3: CASSLDGANEAFF. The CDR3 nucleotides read TGCGCCAGCAGCTTGGATGGAGCAAATGAAGCTTTCTTT. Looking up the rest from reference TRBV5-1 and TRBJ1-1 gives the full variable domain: KAGVTQTPRYLIKTRGQQVTLSCSPISGHRSVSWYQQTPGQGLQFLFEYFSETQRNKGNFPGRFSGRQFSNSRSEMNVSTLELGDSALYLCASSLDGANEAFFGQGTRLTVV.

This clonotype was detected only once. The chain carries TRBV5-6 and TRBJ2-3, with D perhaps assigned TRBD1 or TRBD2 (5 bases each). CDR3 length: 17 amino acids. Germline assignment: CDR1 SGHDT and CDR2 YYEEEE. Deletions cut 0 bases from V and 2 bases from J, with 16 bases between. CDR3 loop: CASSLAGAGLVTDTQYF. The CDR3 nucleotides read TGTGCCAGCAGCTTGGCCGGGGCAGGGTTAGTCACAGATACGCAGTATTTT. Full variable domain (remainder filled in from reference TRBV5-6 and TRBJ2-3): DAGVTQSPTHLIKTRGQQVTLRCSPKSGHDTVSWYQQALGQGPQFIFQYYEEEERQRGNFPDRFSGHQFPNYSSELNVNALLLGDSALYLCASSLAGAGLVTDTQYFGPGTRLTVL.

The CDR3 DNA follows: TGCAGCGTGAAACGCAGACTGAACACTGAAGCTTTCTTT. Its protein is CSVKRRLNTEAFF. This chain uses TRBV29-1 with TRBJ1-1, with D unresolved. Germline CDR1 reads SQVTM; CDR2 reads ANQGSEA. V was clipped by 6 bases and J by 0 bases, with 11 bases between them. This CDR3 is 13 amino acids long.

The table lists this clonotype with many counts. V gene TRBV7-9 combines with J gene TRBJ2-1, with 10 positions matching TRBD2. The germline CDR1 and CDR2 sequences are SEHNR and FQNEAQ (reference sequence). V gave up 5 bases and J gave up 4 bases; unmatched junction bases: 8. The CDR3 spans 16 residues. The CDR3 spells CASSLDQRGGYNEQFF. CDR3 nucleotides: TGTGCCAGCAGCCTGGATCAGCGGGGGGGTTACAATGAGCAGTTCTTC. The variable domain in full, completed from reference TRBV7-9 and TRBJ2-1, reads DTGVSQNPRHKITKRGQNVTFRCDPISEHNRLYWYRQTLGQGPEFLTYFQNEAQLEKSRLLSDRFSAERPKGSFSTLEIQRTEQGDSAMYLCASSLDQRGGYNEQFFGPGTRLTVL.

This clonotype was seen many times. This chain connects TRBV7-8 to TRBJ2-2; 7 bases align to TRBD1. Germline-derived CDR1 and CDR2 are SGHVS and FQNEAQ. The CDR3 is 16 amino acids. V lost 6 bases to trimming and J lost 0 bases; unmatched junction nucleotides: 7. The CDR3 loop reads CASSSIGTANTGELFF. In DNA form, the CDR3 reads TGTGCCAGCAGTTCGATCGGGACAGCGAACACCGGGGAGCTGTTTTTT.

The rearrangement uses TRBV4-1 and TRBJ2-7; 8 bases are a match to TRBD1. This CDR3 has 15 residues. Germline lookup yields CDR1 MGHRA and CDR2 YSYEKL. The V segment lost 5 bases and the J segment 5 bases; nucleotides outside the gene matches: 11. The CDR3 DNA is TGCGCCAGCAGCACCGCCGACAGGGGCCGCCACGAGCAGTACTTC. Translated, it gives CASSTADRGRHEQYF.

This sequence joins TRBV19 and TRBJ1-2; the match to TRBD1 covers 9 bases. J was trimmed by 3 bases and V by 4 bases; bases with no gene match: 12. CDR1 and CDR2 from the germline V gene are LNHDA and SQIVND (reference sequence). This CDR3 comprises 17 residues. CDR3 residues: CASSKLPGQGGYYGYTF. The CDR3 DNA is TGTGCCAGTAGTAAACTGCCGGGACAGGGTGGATACTATGGCTACACCTTC.

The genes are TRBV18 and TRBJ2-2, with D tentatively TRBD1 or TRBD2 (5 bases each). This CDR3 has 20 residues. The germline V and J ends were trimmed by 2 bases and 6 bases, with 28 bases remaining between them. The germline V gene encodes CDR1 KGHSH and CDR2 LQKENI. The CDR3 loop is CASSPNSQAVALGAAGELFF. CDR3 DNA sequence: TGTGCCAGCTCACCAAACTCCCAAGCGGTGGCGCTTGGGGCGGCCGGGGAGCTGTTTTTT.

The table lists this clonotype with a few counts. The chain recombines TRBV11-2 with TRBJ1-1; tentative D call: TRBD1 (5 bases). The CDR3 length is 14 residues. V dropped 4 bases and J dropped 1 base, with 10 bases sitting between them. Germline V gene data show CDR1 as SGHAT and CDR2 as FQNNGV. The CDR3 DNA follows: TGTGCCAGCAGCTGGCAGGGAGGGAACACTGAAGCTTTCTTT. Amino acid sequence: CASSWQGGNTEAFF.

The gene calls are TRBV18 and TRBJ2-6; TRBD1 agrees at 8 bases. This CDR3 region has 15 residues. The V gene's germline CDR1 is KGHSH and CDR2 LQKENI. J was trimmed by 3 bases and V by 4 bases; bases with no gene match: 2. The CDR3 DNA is TGTGCCAGCTCACAACAGGGGGATGGGGCCAACGTCCTGACTTTC. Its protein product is CASSQQGDGANVLTF. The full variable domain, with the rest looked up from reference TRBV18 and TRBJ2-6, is NAGVMQNPRHLVRRRGQEARLRCSPMKGHSHVYWYRQLPEEGLKFMVYLQKENIIDESGMPKERFSAEFPKEGPSILRIQQVVRGDSAAYFCASSQQGDGANVLTFGAGSRLTVL.

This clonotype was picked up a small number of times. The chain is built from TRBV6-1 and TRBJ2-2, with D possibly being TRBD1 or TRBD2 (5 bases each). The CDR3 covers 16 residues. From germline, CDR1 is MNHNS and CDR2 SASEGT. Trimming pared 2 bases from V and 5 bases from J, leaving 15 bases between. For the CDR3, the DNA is TGTGCCAGCAGTGAACGGGGCGGCTTTTCGACCGGGGAGCTGTTTTTT. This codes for CASSERGGFSTGELFF.

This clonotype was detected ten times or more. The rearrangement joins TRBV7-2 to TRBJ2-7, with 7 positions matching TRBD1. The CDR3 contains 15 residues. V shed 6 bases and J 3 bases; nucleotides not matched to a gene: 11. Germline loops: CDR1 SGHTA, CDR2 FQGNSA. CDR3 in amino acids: CASSSRDRTFYEQYF. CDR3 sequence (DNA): TGTGCCAGCAGTTCAAGGGACAGAACCTTCTACGAGCAGTACTTC.

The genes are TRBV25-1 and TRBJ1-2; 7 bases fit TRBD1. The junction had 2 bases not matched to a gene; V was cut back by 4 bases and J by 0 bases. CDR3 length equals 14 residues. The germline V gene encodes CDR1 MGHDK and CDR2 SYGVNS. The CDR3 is CASSGTGANYGYTF. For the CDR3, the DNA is TGTGCCAGCAGTGGCACAGGGGCTAACTATGGCTACACCTTC.

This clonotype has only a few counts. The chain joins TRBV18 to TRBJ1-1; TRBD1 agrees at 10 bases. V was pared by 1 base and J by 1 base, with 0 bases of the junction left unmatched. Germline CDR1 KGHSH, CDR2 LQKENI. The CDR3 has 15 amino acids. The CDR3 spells CASSPRDRGNTEAFF. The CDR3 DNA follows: TGTGCCAGCTCACCACGGGACAGGGGGAACACTGAAGCTTTCTTT.

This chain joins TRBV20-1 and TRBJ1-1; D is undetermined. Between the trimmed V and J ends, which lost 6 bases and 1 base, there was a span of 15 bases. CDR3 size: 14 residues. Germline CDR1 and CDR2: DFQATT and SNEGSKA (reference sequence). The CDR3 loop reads CSAAVVLPNTEAFF. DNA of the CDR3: TGCAGTGCCGCCGTAGTTTTGCCGAACACTGAAGCTTTCTTT.

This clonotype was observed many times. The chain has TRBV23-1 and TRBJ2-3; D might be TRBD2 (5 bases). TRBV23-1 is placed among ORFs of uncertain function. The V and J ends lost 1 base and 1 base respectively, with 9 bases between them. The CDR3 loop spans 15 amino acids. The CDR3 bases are TGCGCCAGCAGTCAATGTGGGGAGTGCACAGATACGCAGTATTTT. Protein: CASSQCGECTDTQYF.

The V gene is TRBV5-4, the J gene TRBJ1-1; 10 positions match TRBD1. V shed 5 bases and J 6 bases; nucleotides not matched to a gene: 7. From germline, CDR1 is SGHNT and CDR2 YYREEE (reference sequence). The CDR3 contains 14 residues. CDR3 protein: CASRTGGEWAEAFF. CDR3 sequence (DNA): TGTGCCAGCAGGACAGGGGGCGAGTGGGCTGAAGCTTTCTTT.

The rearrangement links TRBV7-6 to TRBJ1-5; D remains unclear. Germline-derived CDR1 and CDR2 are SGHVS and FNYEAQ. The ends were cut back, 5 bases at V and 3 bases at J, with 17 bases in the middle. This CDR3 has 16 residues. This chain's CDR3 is CASSPYPPGFNQPQHF. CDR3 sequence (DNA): TGTGCCAGCAGCCCCTACCCCCCGGGATTCAATCAGCCCCAGCATTTT.

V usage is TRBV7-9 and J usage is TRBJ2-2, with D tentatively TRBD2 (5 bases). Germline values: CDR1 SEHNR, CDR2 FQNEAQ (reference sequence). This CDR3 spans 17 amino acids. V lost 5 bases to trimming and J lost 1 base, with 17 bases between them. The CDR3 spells CASSHGAGVGNTGELFF. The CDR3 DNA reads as TGTGCCAGCAGCCATGGAGCCGGGGTGGGGAACACCGGGGAGCTGTTTTTT. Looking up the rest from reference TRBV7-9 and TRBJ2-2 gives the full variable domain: DTGVSQNPRHKITKRGQNVTFRCDPISEHNRLYWYRQTLGQGPEFLTYFQNEAQLEKSRLLSDRFSAERPKGSFSTLEIQRTEQGDSAMYLCASSHGAGVGNTGELFFGEGSRLTVL.

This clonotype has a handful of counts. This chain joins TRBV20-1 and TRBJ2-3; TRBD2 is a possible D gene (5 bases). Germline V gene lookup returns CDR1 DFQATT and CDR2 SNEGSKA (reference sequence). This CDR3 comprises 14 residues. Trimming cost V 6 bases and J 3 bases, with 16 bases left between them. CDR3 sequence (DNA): TGCAGTGCACCCCAAGGAGGCAGTACAGATACGCAGTATTTT. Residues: CSAPQGGSTDTQYF.